The 25 T cell receptor beta chains in this list originate from one sample, sequenced in a study of shared clonotypes between healthy human individuals (TCRdb year 2020). The library relied on the immunoSEQ multiplex PCR assay. TCRdb carries this immuneACCESS record with in-frame sequences only. Its versions omit some clonotypes, under half of them owing to an unresolved V gene in the studies checked, with the rest unexplained. The sample has about 2 million clones on record, roughly 94% of them singletons. The ten top clones hold roughly 1% of the sample. CD8 naive samples consisted of CD45RO-negative cells that were positively selected for CCR7, yielding a CD45RA+CCR7+ population without TemRA cells. Sequenced sample: naive CD8+ T cells sorted from blood. The meaning of the sample's cell subset or site label: CD45RA+CCR7+. The source of these receptors is a man between 18 and 29 years old in good health.

The chain recombines TRBV7-9 with TRBJ2-2, with D perhaps matching TRBD1 (6 bases). The germline V and J ends were trimmed by 3 bases and 6 bases, with 11 bases remaining between them. This CDR3 spans 14 amino acids. The germline CDR1 and CDR2 sequences are SEHNR and FQNEAQ (reference sequence). CDR3 in amino acids: CASSFTGPPGELFF. CDR3 nucleotides: TGTGCCAGCAGCTTTACAGGGCCCCCCGGGGAGCTGTTTTTT.

The chain carries TRBV7-6 and TRBJ2-1; D not certain. CDR3 size: 12 residues. Trimming removed 1 base at V and 5 bases at J, with 3 bases between. Germline V lookup: CDR1 SGHVS, CDR2 FNYEAQ. The DNA for the CDR3 is TGTGCCAGCAGCTTAGAGGACAATGAGCAGTTCTTC. Its protein is CASSLEDNEQFF.

Details on this clone: Other DNA sequences of this sample code for an identical CDR3. This chain joins TRBV5-4 and TRBJ1-3, with D unclear. V lost 2 bases to trimming and J lost 4 bases, with 10 bases between them. CDR1 and CDR2 (germline): SGHNT, YYREEE (reference sequence). The CDR3 is 14 residues long. The CDR3 reads CASSFRGGGNTIYF. The CDR3 coding sequence is TGTGCCAGCAGCTTCCGGGGAGGAGGAAACACCATATATTTT.

This clone was observed a single time. V is TRBV19 and J is TRBJ2-3; D may be TRBD2 (6 bases). The CDR3 spans 15 residues. Germline V gives CDR1 LNHDA, CDR2 SQIVND (reference sequence). V lost 6 bases and J 3 bases, leaving 16 bases between the germline ends. The CDR3 DNA follows: TGTGCCAGTAGCACCCTAAACGCGGGGACAGATACGCAGTATTTT. This encodes CASSTLNAGTDTQYF.

This CDR3 is CASSQPGTEFSGANVLTF. Written as DNA, the CDR3 is TGCGCCAGCAGCCAGCCCGGGACTGAATTCTCTGGGGCCAACGTCCTGACTTTC. J is TRBJ2-6 and V is TRBV4-1; D is possibly TRBD2 (6 bases). CDR1 and CDR2 (germline): MGHRA, YSYEKL. V lost 3 bases and J 0 bases, leaving 15 bases between the germline ends. There are 18 residues in the CDR3.

As to this clone: This CDR3 is also generated by other DNA sequences in the sample. The chain recombines TRBV11-2 with TRBJ1-1; D call uncertain. The CDR3 contains 12 residues. Trimming took off 5 bases at V and 2 bases at J, with 6 bases between the two ends. Germline CDR1 SGHAT, CDR2 FQNNGV. The CDR3 DNA is TGTGCCAGCAGCCCCTTCAACACTGAAGCTTTCTTT. Encoded protein: CASSPFNTEAFF.

The CDR3: CASRPSIGTANNPPQHF. For the CDR3, the DNA is TGTGCCAGCAGGCCTTCGATCGGGACAGCCAACAATCCCCCCCAGCATTTT. This chain uses TRBV28 with TRBJ1-5; 7 bases agree with TRBD1. CDR3 length: 17 residues. Per germline, CDR1 MDHEN and CDR2 SYDVKM. Trimming removed 6 bases from V and 10 bases from J; junction bases left unmatched: 21.

The rearrangement links TRBV28 to TRBJ2-5, with D unclear. Trimming took 2 bases from V and 3 from J, leaving 10 bases between them. Germline V lookup: CDR1 MDHEN, CDR2 SYDVKM. The CDR3 has 14 residues. Written as DNA, the CDR3 is TGTGCCAGCAGTTTAGCACAGAATGAAGAGACCCAGTACTTC. The encoded protein is CASSLAQNEETQYF. Filled out from reference TRBV28 and TRBJ2-5, the complete variable domain reads DVKVTQSSRYLVKRTGEKVFLECVQDMDHENMFWYRQDPGLGLRLIYFSYDVKMKEKGDIPEGYSVSREKKERFSLILESASTNQTSMYLCASSLAQNEETQYFGPGTRLLVL.

This chain joins TRBV9 and TRBJ2-5; D perhaps matches TRBD1 (6 bases). The CDR3 runs 15 residues. The V and J ends lost 0 bases and 5 bases respectively, with 14 bases between them. CDR1 is SGDLS, CDR2 YYNGEE, per germline. DNA of the CDR3: TGTGCCAGCAGCGTAGACGGCAGGGGAACGGAGACCCAGTACTTC. Protein sequence: CASSVDGRGTETQYF.

This clone was found once. The V and J genes are TRBV4-3 and TRBJ1-1; the match to TRBD1 covers 8 bases. The CDR3 loop spans 15 amino acids. CDR1 LGHNA and CDR2 YSLEER come from the germline V gene. The J segment lost 5 bases and the V segment lost 4 bases, leaving 9 bases of the junction unmatched. As DNA, the CDR3 is TGCGCCAGCAGCCGACTTCAGGGGGCTGGTACTGAAGCTTTCTTT. Its translation: CASSRLQGAGTEAFF.

The rearrangement links TRBV9 to TRBJ2-7, with D perhaps TRBD2 (5 bases). In germline, CDR1 is SGDLS, CDR2 YYNGEE. Trimming pared 0 bases from V and 2 bases from J, leaving 12 bases between. This CDR3 has 15 residues. CDR3 nucleotides: TGTGCCAGCAGCGTAGAGAGGGATCCCCCCTACGAGCAGTACTTC. It codes for CASSVERDPPYEQYF.

Turning to this clone: The identical CDR3 is also encoded by other nucleotide sequences in the sample. The rearrangement links TRBV2 to TRBJ2-7; 9 bases agree with TRBD2. Germline CDR1 reads SNHLY; CDR2 reads FYNNEI. CDR3 length: 14 residues. With V trimmed by 6 bases and J by 4 bases, 7 bases remained unmatched. CDR3: CASSDSGGPYEQYF. The CDR3 DNA is TGTGCCAGCAGCGATAGCGGGGGACCTTACGAGCAGTACTTC. Full variable domain (rest looked up from reference TRBV2 and TRBJ2-7): EPEVTQTPSHQVTQMGQEVILRCVPISNHLYFYWYRQILGQKVEFLVSFYNNEISEKSEIFDDQFSVERPDGSNFTLKIRSTKLEDSAMYFCASSDSGGPYEQYFGPGTRLTVT.

This chain joins TRBV27 and TRBJ2-7; D unclear. The CDR3 loop spans 12 amino acids. CDR1 MNHEY and CDR2 SMNVEV come from the germline V gene (reference sequence). V shed 8 bases and J shed 3 bases, with 11 bases lying between them. The CDR3 is CASGKGFYEQYF. Here the CDR3 DNA reads TGTGCCAGCGGTAAAGGGTTCTACGAGCAGTACTTC.

This sequence joins TRBV13 and TRBJ1-1; the D gene is possibly TRBD1 (5 bases). Germline values: CDR1 PRHDT, CDR2 FYEKMQ (reference sequence). The CDR3 loop spans 12 amino acids. Trimming removed 5 bases at V and 7 bases at J, with 11 bases between. CDR3 sequence (DNA): TGTGCCAGCAGCCCCGGGACCGATGAAGCTTTCTTT. It translates to CASSPGTDEAFF.

As concerns this clone: Other DNA sequences in the sample encode the same CDR3. The chain carries TRBV5-1 and TRBJ2-1, with 9 positions matching TRBD2. The J segment lost 1 base and the V segment lost 2 bases, leaving 1 base of the junction unmatched. Germline CDR1 SGHRS, CDR2 YFSETQ. The CDR3 is 15 amino acids. The CDR3 sequence is CASSFLAGSYNEQFF. DNA for the CDR3: TGCGCCAGCAGCTTTCTAGCGGGATCCTACAATGAGCAGTTCTTC.

The chain has TRBV7-9 and TRBJ1-5, with 9 bases aligning to TRBD1. V was pared by 5 bases and J by 1 base, with 12 bases of the junction left unmatched. Germline CDR1 and CDR2: SEHNR and FQNEAQ (reference sequence). This CDR3 has 18 residues. CDR3 nucleotides: TGTGCCAGCAGCGACGGGACAGGGATGAGCAGAAGCAATCAGCCCCAGCATTTT. This sequence encodes CASSDGTGMSRSNQPQHF.

This rearrangement joins TRBV7-9 to TRBJ2-1; 8 bases align to TRBD2. Germline CDR1 is SEHNR and CDR2 is FQNEAQ (reference sequence). V shed 3 bases, J shed 4 bases, and the junction held 11 bases outside the gene matches. The CDR3 totals 17 residues. The CDR3 loop reads CASSFPRGGLEYNEQFF. Here the CDR3 DNA reads TGTGCCAGCAGCTTCCCCCGGGGGGGACTTGAATACAATGAGCAGTTCTTC.

The genes are TRBV4-2 and TRBJ2-7, with D uncertain. CDR3 length: 14 residues. Germline CDR1 and CDR2: LGHNA and YNFKEQ. Trimming took 0 bases from V and 6 from J, leaving 12 bases between them. Here the CDR3 reads CASSQDPLVPEQYF. CDR3 bases: TGTGCCAGCAGCCAAGATCCGTTGGTGCCCGAGCAGTACTTC.

This chain uses TRBV4-3 with TRBJ1-2; D gene unclear. The CDR3 covers 14 residues. Trimming shortened V by 0 bases and J by 4 bases, and 9 bases separated the two germline ends. Germline CDR1 LGHNA, CDR2 YSLEER. The CDR3 reads CASSQDWTGYGYTF. CDR3 in DNA: TGCGCCAGCAGCCAAGACTGGACGGGCTATGGCTACACCTTC.

The V gene is TRBV7-9, the J gene TRBJ2-7; D is perhaps TRBD1 or TRBD2 (5 bases each). Germline CDR1 SEHNR, CDR2 FQNEAQ (reference sequence). V dropped 2 bases and J dropped 0 bases, with 14 bases sitting between them. The CDR3 has 16 amino acids. The CDR3 loop is CASSLSLGTSSYEQYF. DNA of the CDR3: TGTGCCAGCAGCTTATCCCTCGGGACCAGCTCCTACGAGCAGTACTTC. Drawing the rest from reference TRBV7-9 and TRBJ2-7, the complete variable domain is DTGVSQNPRHKITKRGQNVTFRCDPISEHNRLYWYRQTLGQGPEFLTYFQNEAQLEKSRLLSDRFSAERPKGSFSTLEIQRTEQGDSAMYLCASSLSLGTSSYEQYFGPGTRLTVT.

J is TRBJ2-7 and V is TRBV6-5; tentatively, D is TRBD1 (5 bases). The CDR3 spans 13 residues. Trimming stripped 7 bases from V and 3 bases from J, with 13 bases between. From germline, CDR1 is MNHEY and CDR2 SVGAGI. The CDR3 sequence: CASIGTGFYEQYF. DNA for the CDR3: TGTGCCAGCATTGGAACAGGATTCTACGAGCAGTACTTC.

The chain recombines TRBV9 with TRBJ2-2, with D perhaps matching TRBD1 (6 bases). V shed 6 bases and J shed 0 bases, with 12 bases lying between them. Germline V gene data show CDR1 as SGDLS and CDR2 as YYNGEE. The CDR3 spans 15 residues. This chain's CDR3 is CASNAGTTNTGELFF. DNA of the CDR3: TGTGCCAGCAACGCCGGGACAACGAACACCGGGGAGCTGTTTTTT.

The chain carries TRBV7-9 and TRBJ2-5; D remains unclear. Trimming left V 7 bases short and J 5 bases short, with 14 bases between. This CDR3 region has 13 residues. Germline values: CDR1 SEHNR, CDR2 FQNEAQ (reference sequence). CDR3 in DNA: TGTGCCAGCACCATCCTCGCCAAGGAGACCCAGTACTTC. As protein: CASTILAKETQYF.

CDR3 loop: CARGGDSSYEQYF. The CDR3 DNA sequence: TGTGCCAGAGGTGGGGACTCCTCCTACGAGCAGTACTTC. V and J are TRBV2 and TRBJ2-7, with D possibly matching TRBD2 (6 bases). The germline CDR1 and CDR2 sequences are SNHLY and FYNNEI. The CDR3 has 13 amino acids. V was cut by 9 bases and J by 0 bases, with 12 bases left in between.

This chain links TRBV4-1 with TRBJ2-7; 9 bases align to TRBD1. The germline gives CDR1 MGHRA, CDR2 YSYEKL. V lost 5 bases, J lost 8 bases, and 10 bases stayed unmatched. The CDR3 is 14 residues long. CDR3 residues: CASSLQPGQGKQYF. As DNA, the CDR3 is TGCGCCAGCAGCTTGCAACCGGGACAGGGAAAGCAGTACTTC.